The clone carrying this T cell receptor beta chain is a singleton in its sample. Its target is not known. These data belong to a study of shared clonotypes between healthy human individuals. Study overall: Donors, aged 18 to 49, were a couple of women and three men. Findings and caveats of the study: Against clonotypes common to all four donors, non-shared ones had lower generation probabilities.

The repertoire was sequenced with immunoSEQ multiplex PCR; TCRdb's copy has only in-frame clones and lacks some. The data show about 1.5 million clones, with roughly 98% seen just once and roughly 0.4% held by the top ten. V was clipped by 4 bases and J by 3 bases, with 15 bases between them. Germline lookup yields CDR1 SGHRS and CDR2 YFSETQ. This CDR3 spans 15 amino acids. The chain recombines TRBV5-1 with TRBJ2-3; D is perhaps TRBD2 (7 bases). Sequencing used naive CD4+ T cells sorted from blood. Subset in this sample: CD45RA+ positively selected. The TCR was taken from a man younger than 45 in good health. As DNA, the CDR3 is TGCGCCAGCAGCGGGGCGGGGGCGGTAACAGATACGCAGTATTTT. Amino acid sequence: CASSGAGAVTDTQYF.